This TCR beta chain was sequenced during a study of blood T cell repertoires in COVID-19. The wider study: Sites in the United States, Italy and Spain provided acute and convalescent COVID-19 samples.

Authors' analysis steps: Amplifying reference gene primers gave estimates of nucleated cell counts. Profiled with immunoSEQ multiplex PCR; TCRdb holds only in-frame clones, not every one. The DNA gave D and trimming, while V, J and clone size come from that table. This table has 70,000 or so clones, 80% to 90% appearing once. The CDR3 is 14 amino acids. V dropped 5 bases and J dropped 0; count of bases not matched to a gene: 3. Per germline, CDR1 SNHLY and CDR2 FYNNEI. Sequenced input: peripheral blood. The chain carries TRBV2 and TRBJ1-1, with TRBD1 matching over 7 bases. This clonotype was sampled from a man in his 70s with active or convalescent COVID-19. CDR3 in DNA: TGTGCCAGCAGTAAGACAGGGCTGAACACTGAAGCTTTCTTT. It codes for CASSKTGLNTEAFF.